This TCR beta chain originates from a study of molecular identifiers for immune sequencing clone quantification. TCRdb ran MiXCR on the PCR reads and lists one entry per CDR3 protein. The repertoire consists of about 640,000 distinct CDR3 sequences, with approximately 20% occurring once and the leading ten covering roughly 0.85%. This CDR3 comprises 13 residues. Looked up from germline, CDR1 is MNHNS and CDR2 is SASEGT. V was shortened by 2 bases and J by 1 base, with 2 bases between the two germline ends. This TCR was sampled from a human donor in good health. Some libraries in this study had Jurkat cell RNA spiked in. The genes are TRBV6-1 and TRBJ2-2; D not resolved. What was sequenced was naive CD8+ T cells from blood, with Jurkat cell RNA spiked in. As for subset: FACS-sorted CD8+CD4-CCR7+CD45RA+ naive T cells. The CDR3 nucleotides are TGTGCCAGCAGTGAAAAGAACACCGGGGAGCTGTTTTTT. Translated: CASSEKNTGELFF.